A single sample is the source of the 5 T cell receptor beta chains below, sequenced in a study of metastatic and nonmetastatic thyroid tumors. MiXCR re-clonotyped the PCR reads for TCRdb. Of some 33,000 clones in the sample, roughly 20% were seen once. Thyroid surgery was performed in patients who had received no treatment beforehand. Sequences were obtained from tumor tissue. These receptors came from a male donor with papillary thyroid cancer or a benign thyroid nodule (not recorded which). Some clones in this sample may be carry-over from other donors' samples.

This clone was counted only a few times. The gene calls are TRBV27 and TRBJ2-7; the D is unclear. Deletions cut 7 bases from V and 4 bases from J, with 20 bases between. This CDR3 is built from 15 residues. Looked up from germline, CDR1 is MNHEY and CDR2 is SMNVEV (reference sequence). The CDR3 DNA is TGTGCCAGCATTTCCTTCGGCACCAACCGTTACGAGCAGTACTTC. As protein: CASISFGTNRYEQYF.

The gene calls are TRBV18 and TRBJ2-7; D may be TRBD1 (5 bases). CDR1 KGHSH and CDR2 LQKENI come from the germline V gene. V was trimmed by 0 bases and J by 3 bases, leaving 9 bases between them. The CDR3 covers 14 residues. The CDR3 nucleotides read TGTGCCAGCTCACCACCAGGGGTCTTCTACGAGCAGTACTTC. As protein: CASSPPGVFYEQYF.

This clone has a count of ten or more. The chain carries TRBV28 and TRBJ1-5; 9 bases line up with TRBD1. Trimming removed 6 bases from V and 7 bases from J; junction bases left unmatched: 10. The CDR3 spans 15 residues. Germline V gene lookup returns CDR1 MDHEN and CDR2 SYDVKM. The CDR3 nucleotides are TGTGCCAGCAGCTTCTACAGGGGGCAAGGACAGCCCCAGCATTTT. Translating it yields CASSFYRGQGQPQHF.

The chain joins TRBV11-3 to TRBJ2-7; perhaps TRBD1 as D (7 bases). The V gene lost 1 base and the J gene lost 4 bases, with 11 bases spanning the gap. The germline gives CDR1 SGHNT, CDR2 YENEEA. CDR3 length: 14 amino acids. The CDR3 DNA reads TGTGCCAGCAGCTTAGGCAGGGGGGCTTACGAGCAGTACTTC. Protein product: CASSLGRGAYEQYF.

This clone is termed medium-sized. The chain links TRBV28 to TRBJ2-7; a weak D match, TRBD1 (6 bases). Trimming shortened V by 8 bases and J by 3 bases, and 11 bases separated the two germline ends. The CDR3 is 12 residues long. Germline V gene sequence: CDR1 MDHEN, CDR2 SYDVKM. The CDR3, as DNA: TGTGCCAGCTTTGACAGGCTCTACGAGCAGTACTTC. Translation: CASFDRLYEQYF. The full variable domain, with the rest looked up from reference TRBV28 and TRBJ2-7, is DVKVTQSSRYLVKRTGEKVFLECVQDMDHENMFWYRQDPGLGLRLIYFSYDVKMKEKGDIPEGYSVSREKKERFSLILESASTNQTSMYLCASFDRLYEQYFGPGTRLTVT.